Listed below are T cell receptor beta chains from one sample, sequenced in a study of lymphopenia after photon versus proton radiotherapy. Here immunoSEQ multiplex PCR was the method, and the copy in TCRdb shows in-frame clones only, minus some. The repertoire consists of roughly 150,000 clones, with about 85% occurring once and the leading ten covering around 4.6%. Sequenced material: peripheral blood, taken from a patient treated with photon-based radiotherapy. The receptors were gathered from a man aged 50-60 years with gastric cancer. Each CDR3 is given with its conserved first and last residue. D genes are given only for firm matches. For some rows the clone size is stated as once, few or many, or as a class when expanded; others skip it.

>.|TRBJ1-1|.|TRBV6-6
TGTGCCAGCAGTTCCCAGTCTCTGGGGAACACTGAAGCTTTCTTT
CASSSQSLGNTEAFF
>.|TRBJ1-4|.|TRBV9
TGTGCCAGCAGCGTAGGGGTACAGGGCCGGGAAAAACTGTTTTTT
CASSVGVQGREKLFF
>.|TRBJ1-1|.|TRBV19
TGTGCCAGTAGTGGCTCGAGGGGGGGAACTGAAGCTTTCTTT
CASSGSRGGTEAFF
>TRBD1|TRBJ2-7|.|TRBV6-1
TGTGCCAGCAGTGACGGGGGACAGGGTGGGGACGAGCAGTACTTC
CASSDGGQGGDEQYF
>.|TRBJ2-5|.|TRBV7-2
TGTGCCAGCAGCTTAGCAGCGAGCGGCCCCGGAGAGACCCAGTACTTC
CASSLAASGPGETQYF
>.|TRBJ1-4|.|TRBV7-2
TGTGCCAGCAGTCCTTCTTTTGGACCAAATGAAAAACTGTTTTTT
CASSPSFGPNEKLFF
>TRBD1|TRBJ1-5|.|TRBV19
TGTGCCAGTAGTACGGACAGGTTCAGTCAGCCCCAGCATTTT
CASSTDRFSQPQHF
>.|TRBJ2-4|few|TRBV2
TGTGCCAGCAGTGAAGGACCGACAGACGTAAACATTCAGTACTTC
CASSEGPTDVNIQYF
>TRBD2|TRBJ2-2|.|TRBV5-1
TGCGCCAGCAGCCCGGGACTAGCGGGAGGGCCGAACACCGGGGAGCTGTTTTTT
CASSPGLAGGPNTGELFF
>.|TRBJ2-3|.|TRBV28
TGTGCCAGCAGCACACCAGGAGGGCCAGGAGATACGCAGTATTTT
CASSTPGGPGDTQYF
>.|TRBJ1-2|.|TRBV5-4
TGTGCCAGCAGCTTGGAGGGCGGGGCGGGAGGCTACACCTTC
CASSLEGGAGGYTF
>.|TRBJ2-7|few|TRBV7-9
TGTGCCAGCACACCCCTCCGGCCTTTAGGGGAGCAGTACTTC
CASTPLRPLGEQYF
>TRBD1|TRBJ2-2|.|TRBV28
TGTGCCAGCATCACCCTGAGGGGGCAGGGGACCACCGGGGAGCTGTTTTTT
CASITLRGQGTTGELFF
>TRBD1|TRBJ1-5|.|TRBV28
TGTGCCAGCAGTTCCGGGACAGCCTCCCAGCATTTT
CASSSGTASQHF
>TRBD2|TRBJ2-3|.|TRBV7-6
TGTGCCAGCAGCTCGGCTAGCGGGAGGACCCCCTTGGATACGCAGTATTTT
CASSSASGRTPLDTQYF
>.|TRBJ1-6|.|TRBV30
TGTGCCTGGAACTTTCGGGGGAATGATTCACCCCTCCACTTT
CAWNFRGNDSPLHF
>.|TRBJ2-1|.|TRBV14
TGTGCCAGCAGCCAATACCTGGGCTGGAATGAGCAGTTCTTC
CASSQYLGWNEQFF
>.|TRBJ1-3|.|TRBV11-2
TGTGCCAGCAAGCAGTCCTACTCTGGAAACACCATATATTTT
CASKQSYSGNTIYF
>TRBD1|TRBJ2-5|.|TRBV15
TGTGCCACCAGCAGAGACCTGACAGGGATGGGGGAGACCCAGTACTTC
CATSRDLTGMGETQYF
>.|TRBJ2-1|.|TRBV29-1
TGCTCAGGGAAGGGGTCGGGGAATGAGCAGTTCTTC
CSGKGSGNEQFF
>.|TRBJ1-4|.|TRBV7-9
TGTGCCAGCAGCTTAGCGCACGGCGCAACTAATGAAAAACTGTTTTTT
CASSLAHGATNEKLFF
>.|TRBJ1-2|once|TRBV2
TGTGCCAGCAGCCAAGGGCCCGCCGGTGGCTACACCTTC
CASSQGPAGGYTF
>TRBD2|TRBJ2-2|.|TRBV4-2
TGTGCCAGCAGCCCCCTTCGGGGCGGGAGCCACACCGGGGAGCTGTTTTTT
CASSPLRGGSHTGELFF
>TRBD2|TRBJ2-5|.|TRBV7-9
TGTGCCAGCAGCCCGACTAGCGGAGAAGAGACCCAGTACTTC
CASSPTSGEETQYF
>TRBD1|TRBJ1-1|.|TRBV25-1
TGTGCCAGCAGTGAATCCGGGACAGGGAAGGCTTTCTTT
CASSESGTGKAFF
>TRBD2|TRBJ2-7|once|TRBV7-3
TGTGCCAGCAGCTTACAACCCCGTGCGGGAGGGGGCGAGCAGTACTTC
CASSLQPRAGGGEQYF
>.|TRBJ1-5|.|TRBV12-5
TGTGCTAGTGGTTTAGGACCCGAAAGGAGCAATCAGCCCCAGCATTTT
CASGLGPERSNQPQHF
>.|TRBJ2-3|.|TRBV11-2
TGTGCCAGCAGCTTAGAGGGTAGGACCACGAGACCAGATACGCAGTATTTT
CASSLEGRTTRPDTQYF
>.|TRBJ2-7|.|TRBV5-1
TGCGCCAGCAGGGACACAGGGTCGGGGGAGCAGTACTTC
CASRDTGSGEQYF
>.|TRBJ1-5|.|TRBV7-2
TGTGCCAGCAGCTTAGTGATCGGGGGGAGTCAGCCCCAGCATTTT
CASSLVIGGSQPQHF
>.|TRBJ2-2|.|TRBV5-1
TGCGCCAGCAGCTTGGCCCAGCTGACCGGGGAGCTGTTTTTT
CASSLAQLTGELFF
>TRBD1|TRBJ2-7|once|TRBV5-8
TGTGCCAGCAGCACGGGACAGTTCTTTTCCTACGAGCAGTACTTC
CASSTGQFFSYEQYF
>.|TRBJ1-3|.|TRBV27
TGTGCCAGCAGTTTCGGACAGGGAAACACCATATATTTT
CASSFGQGNTIYF
>TRBD2|TRBJ2-1|.|TRBV27
TGTGCCAGCCGACCTAAACCGAGGACTAGCGACGAGCAGTTCTTC
CASRPKPRTSDEQFF
>.|TRBJ2-2|.|TRBV5-6
TGTGCCAGCCATGCTTTTCGCACCGGGGAGCTGTTTTTT
CASHAFRTGELFF
>TRBD2|TRBJ2-3|.|TRBV5-1
TGCGCCAGCAGCTTGCCGGGACTAGCGGGAGGAGATACGCAGTATTTT
CASSLPGLAGGDTQYF
>.|TRBJ1-3|.|TRBV4-1
TGCGCCAGCAGCCAAGATAACAGAGACTCGAACACCATATATTTT
CASSQDNRDSNTIYF
>.|TRBJ2-1|.|TRBV2
TGTGCCAGCATTGAGCGAGCGGGTTCCTACAATGAGCAGTTCTTC
CASIERAGSYNEQFF
>TRBD1|TRBJ1-2|.|TRBV18
TGTGCCAGCTCACTAGGGACAGGGATCTATGGCTACACCTTC
CASSLGTGIYGYTF
>TRBD1|TRBJ1-1|.|TRBV30
TGTGCCTGGAGTCCCCAAAAGGGGGCGAACACTGAAGCTTTCTTT
CAWSPQKGANTEAFF
>TRBD2|TRBJ2-7|.|TRBV11-2
TGTGCCAGCAGCTTAGCGGGAGGGCCCTACGAGCAGTACTTC
CASSLAGGPYEQYF
>.|TRBJ1-4|.|TRBV5-6
TGTGCCAGCAGCATTAGGGGTTACACTAATGAAAAACTGTTTTTT
CASSIRGYTNEKLFF